This is a list of T cell receptor beta chains from one sample in a study of cytomegalovirus exposure and HLA in healthy donors. Measured with immunoSEQ multiplex PCR; TCRdb has only the in-frame clones, and not every one. The repertoire holds around 150,000 clones, with about 81% as singletons. Specimen: PBMCs. The receptor set was obtained from a woman aged 45-60 years in good health and CMV-seropositive. The CDR3 runs from the conserved cysteine through the conserved F or W. The D gene is left open where the match is weak. Size tells how often a clone was seen (once, few, many) or the class of an expanded clone, and some rows leave it out.

clone size	V gene	D gene	J gene	CDR3 DNA	CDR3 protein
-	TRBV6-1	TRBD1	TRBJ1-2	TGTGCCAGCAGCGGGACAGGGTGGTATGGCTACACCTTC	CASSGTGWYGYTF
-	TRBV9	TRBD2	TRBJ2-1	TGTGCCAGCAGCGCCCCTGGGAGGGGCCATGAGCAGTTCTTC	CASSAPGRGHEQFF
-	TRBV6-1	TRBD2	TRBJ2-2	TGTGCCAGCAGTTTCGGCGGGGGGGCCACCGGGGAGCTGTTTTTT	CASSFGGGATGELFF
-	TRBV5-4	-	TRBJ1-1	TGTGCCAGCAGCTACCAGGGAGGTGGCACTGAAGCTTTCTTT	CASSYQGGGTEAFF
-	TRBV11-1	TRBD2	TRBJ2-5	TGTGCCAGCAGCTTAAGGCCTAGCGGGGGGTCTCGGAAAGAGACCCAGTACTTC	CASSLRPSGGSRKETQYF
-	TRBV6-1	TRBD1	TRBJ2-5	TGTGCCAGCATCCAGGGGGCCCAAGAGACCCAGTACTTC	CASIQGAQETQYF
-	TRBV6-5	-	TRBJ2-5	TGTGCCAGCAGTTACTCTGGGCAGGGGCAGAGGGAGACCCAGTACTTC	CASSYSGQGQRETQYF
few	TRBV7-9	-	TRBJ2-3	TGTGCCAGCAGCCCCGGACTGAGCACAGATACGCAGTATTTT	CASSPGLSTDTQYF
-	TRBV2	-	TRBJ2-2	TGTGCCAACGAGGGTGGCACCGGGGAGCTGTTTTTT	CANEGGTGELFF
-	TRBV19	-	TRBJ2-5	TGTGCCAGTAGTGAGGCTAGGGGGACCCAGTACTTC	CASSEARGTQYF
once	TRBV5-1	-	TRBJ1-1	TGCGCCAGCAGCTTGAAGCTCGCCACTGAAGCTTTCTTT	CASSLKLATEAFF
-	TRBV6-6	TRBD1	TRBJ2-1	TGTGCCAGCGGACTGGGACAGGGAACTATTGAGCAGTTCTTC	CASGLGQGTIEQFF
once	TRBV10-3	-	TRBJ2-1	TGTGCCATCAACGCGCGGAACAACAATGAGCAGTTCTTC	CAINARNNNEQFF
-	TRBV5-4	TRBD2	TRBJ2-5	TGTGCCAGCAGCCTACGGGACTATGGAGAGACCCAGTACTTC	CASSLRDYGETQYF
-	TRBV6-5	TRBD1	TRBJ1-2	TGTGCCAGCAGCTCCGGGACAGGGAGGCACTATGGCTACACCTTC	CASSSGTGRHYGYTF
-	TRBV9	-	TRBJ2-1	TGTGCCAGCAGCGTAGCTAACAGGGTGATAGATGAGCAGTTCTTC	CASSVANRVIDEQFF
-	TRBV2	TRBD1	TRBJ1-2	TGTGCCAGCAGTACGGGACAGGGTGCTAACTATGGCTACACCTTC	CASSTGQGANYGYTF
once	TRBV30	TRBD1	TRBJ1-2	TGTGCCTGGAGCGGAGGACAGGGGGCTAACTATGGCTACACCTTC	CAWSGGQGANYGYTF
-	TRBV29-1	TRBD1	TRBJ1-1	TGCAGCGTCAACACAGGGGGCGTCACTGAAGCTTTCTTT	CSVNTGGVTEAFF
-	TRBV2	TRBD1	TRBJ2-5	TGTGCCAGCTCCGTTTCTGTCGGGACAGGGATATCGGAGACCCAGTACTTC	CASSVSVGTGISETQYF
-	TRBV7-6	-	TRBJ2-7	TGTGCCAGCAGCCCCTTTCCATTAGCAAACTACGAGCAGTACTTC	CASSPFPLANYEQYF
-	TRBV30	TRBD1	TRBJ1-2	TGTGCCTGGATGGAGACAGGGGGCAACTATGGCTACACCTTC	CAWMETGGNYGYTF
-	TRBV5-4	TRBD1	TRBJ1-2	TGTGCCAGCAGCTTCGATTCGGACAGGGGGCTTAGCTATGGCTACACCTTC	CASSFDSDRGLSYGYTF
-	TRBV4-1	-	TRBJ1-2	TGCGCCAGCAGCCAAGCTACAGGGAGCGGACGGAGTGCTAACTATGGCTACACCTTC	CASSQATGSGRSANYGYTF